This entry concerns a single TCR beta chain. Its specificity is unknown. A junction boundary mismatches the germline segment, possibly from a read error. These data are taken from a study of T cell repertoires in cytomegalovirus infection. Study details: Indications came from public TCR beta signatures; they pointed to CMV infection and to a matching HLA type. Points from the study as a whole: Individuals carrying CMV plus the relevant HLA were identified by cumulative frequency of public TCR beta families.

TCRdb redid the calling of the reads with MiXCR, one entry per CDR3 protein. Among about 210,000 distinct CDR3 sequences listed, 6% to 8% were seen once. This TCR came from a human donor in good health (CMV status not recorded). Some clones in this sample may be carry-over from other donors' samples. The sample was PBMCs.

The chain's CDR3 is CASSLQGTYGYTF. The CDR3, as DNA: TGTGCCTCGAGTCTACAGGGGACCTATGGCTACACCTTC. The rearrangement uses TRBV30 and TRBJ1-2; 7 nucleotides line up with TRBD1. The CDR3 covers 13 residues. Germline V gene lookup returns CDR1 GTSNPN and CDR2 SVGIG (reference sequence).